What follows are 8 T cell receptor beta chains derived from one specimen sequenced in a study of PD-L1 blockade in urothelial cancer. Profiled with immunoSEQ multiplex PCR; TCRdb holds only in-frame clones, not every one. The profile covers roughly 51,000 clones, with less than 85% appearing a single time and 10% taken by the ten largest. Indicated time point: pretreatment peripheral blood. The sample here was PBMCs, taken around atezolizumab (anti-PD-L1) treatment. The origin of the receptors is a man between 65 and 85 years old with urothelial cancer.

This chain joins TRBV9 and TRBJ2-4, with a tentative D call TRBD1 (6 bases). This CDR3 comprises 13 residues. The V gene's germline CDR1 is SGDLS and CDR2 YYNGEE. Trimming cost V 4 bases and J 6 bases, with 11 bases left between them. The CDR3 nucleotides are TGTGCCAGCAGCCCCGCAGGGGTAAACATTCAGTACTTC. Translation: CASSPAGVNIQYF.

This chain links TRBV7-9 with TRBJ2-5, with 8 bases identical to TRBD1. Germline lookup yields CDR1 SEHNR and CDR2 FQNEAQ (reference sequence). This CDR3 is 14 amino acids long. V shed 5 bases and J 4 bases; nucleotides not matched to a gene: 6. The CDR3 DNA follows: TGTGCCAGCAGCCCCGGACAGGGTGGAGAGACCCAGTACTTC. Amino acid sequence: CASSPGQGGETQYF.

The V and J genes are TRBV7-3 and TRBJ2-4, with TRBD2 identical over 11 bases. From germline, CDR1 is SGHTA and CDR2 FQGTGA. The CDR3 is made up of 16 amino acids. The ends lost 3 bases at V and 3 bases at J; junction bases unmatched: 4. CDR3 nucleotides: TGTGCCAGCAGCTTCGGGACTAGCGGAATCAAAAACATTCAGTACTTC. Amino acid sequence: CASSFGTSGIKNIQYF.

The genes are TRBV7-8 and TRBJ1-1, with unresolved D. CDR1 is SGHVS, CDR2 FQNEAQ, per germline. CDR3 size: 13 residues. V was clipped by 3 bases and J by 2 bases, with 7 bases between them. CDR3 DNA sequence: TGTGCCAGCAGCTTTCCAGGTAACACTGAAGCTTTCTTT. Its translation: CASSFPGNTEAFF.

V and J are TRBV19 and TRBJ2-3; maybe TRBD2 (6 bases). The length of the CDR3 is 15 residues. V was shortened by 3 bases and J by 6 bases, with 16 bases between the two germline ends. Looked up from germline, CDR1 is LNHDA and CDR2 is SQIVND (reference sequence). This chain's CDR3 is CASSMAQTSRDTQYF. The CDR3 DNA is TGTGCCAGTAGTATGGCCCAGACTAGTCGGGATACGCAGTATTTT.

This chain joins TRBV6-1 and TRBJ2-7, with D possibly being TRBD1 (6 bases). Germline values: CDR1 MNHNS, CDR2 SASEGT. Trimming pared 7 bases from V and 2 bases from J, leaving 15 bases between. The CDR3 spans 14 residues. CDR3 sequence reads: CASKDGTSTYEQYF. Here the CDR3 DNA reads TGTGCCAGCAAAGACGGGACAAGTACCTACGAGCAGTACTTC.

V usage is TRBV10-1 and J usage is TRBJ1-1; a possible D gene is TRBD1 (5 bases). V lost 0 bases to trimming and J lost 7 bases, with 9 bases between them. Germline V gene data show CDR1 as WNHNN and CDR2 as SYGVQD (reference sequence). The CDR3 is 13 amino acids. The CDR3 is CASSESGGIEAFF. The CDR3, as DNA: TGCGCCAGCAGTGAGTCGGGGGGAATTGAAGCTTTCTTT.

This clone has only a few counts. The chain recombines TRBV4-2 with TRBJ2-7; 8 positions agree with TRBD2. CDR3 length: 15 residues. The V gene's germline CDR1 is LGHNA and CDR2 YNFKEQ. The V gene end was trimmed by 0 bases and the J gene end by 6 bases; junction bases not matched to a gene: 7. Here the CDR3 DNA reads TGTGCCAGCAGCCAAGATAGGGGACTAGTTCGCGAGCAGTACTTC. Amino acid sequence: CASSQDRGLVREQYF.